These T cell receptor beta chains were read from a single sample in a study of T cells in Graves' hyperthyroidism and ophthalmopathy. In TCRdb, the multiplex PCR reads were re-called with MiXCR into one record per CDR3 protein. The sample lists hundreds of thousands of distinct CDR3 sequences, under 15% seen once, with approximately 4.3% in the top ten. The specimen sequenced was blood. The receptors originated from a woman aged 40-49 years with Graves' ophthalmopathy. Both conserved end residues are part of each CDR3. Fields, in order: CDR3 length, J gene, V gene, clone size, D gene, CDR3 protein, CDR3 DNA. D genes are given only for firm matches. Some rows have no size entry. The others give once, few or many, or a class for an expanded clone.

13,TRBJ1-6,TRBV18,many,.,CASSPGGSSPLHF,TGTGCCAGCTCACCGGGGGGCTCTTCACCCCTCCACTTT
13,TRBJ2-5,TRBV6-5,.,.,CASSYAPRGTQYF,TGTGCCAGCAGTTACGCCCCCAGGGGGACCCAGTACTTC
15,TRBJ2-7,TRBV6-5,few,.,CASSSNRDLSYEQYF,TGTGCCAGCAGTTCAAACCGGGACTTATCCTACGAGCAGTACTTC
12,TRBJ2-2,TRBV20-1,.,.,CSAGWATGELFF,TGCAGTGCTGGGTGGGCCACCGGGGAGCTGTTTTTT
17,TRBJ1-5,TRBV4-1,many,.,CASSQEDPGVPNQPQHF,TGCGCCAGCAGCCAAGAGGATCCAGGAGTACCCAATCAGCCCCAGCATTTT
15,TRBJ1-1,TRBV30,.,.,CAWSWRGARQAEAFF,TGTGCCTGGAGTTGGAGGGGGGCCCGACAGGCTGAAGCTTTCTTT
16,TRBJ2-2,TRBV12-3/TRBV12-4,many,TRBD2,CASTPIGRLNTGELFF,TGTGCCAGCACCCCTATCGGGAGGCTCAACACCGGGGAGCTGTTTTTT
14,TRBJ2-7,TRBV6-2/TRBV6-3,many,TRBD2,CASSPSGRGYEQYF,TGTGCCAGCAGTCCGAGCGGGAGGGGCTACGAGCAGTACTTC
13,TRBJ2-2,TRBV10-1,many,.,CASSEMAIGELFF,TGCGCCAGCAGTGAGATGGCGATCGGGGAGCTGTTTTTT
15,TRBJ1-5,TRBV28,many,.,CASSSPQQGDQPQHF,TGTGCCAGCAGTTCTCCCCAACAGGGAGATCAGCCCCAGCATTTT
14,TRBJ1-2,TRBV7-9,many,.,CASSLGEEGLGYTF,TGTGCCAGCAGCTTAGGAGAGGAGGGGCTTGGCTACACCTTC
13,TRBJ2-7,TRBV10-3,many,.,CAISETSGSEQYF,TGTGCCATCAGTGAGACCTCAGGGTCCGAGCAGTACTTC
14,TRBJ1-2,TRBV19,few,TRBD1,CASKPWTGDYGYTF,TGTGCCAGTAAGCCCTGGACAGGGGACTATGGCTACACCTTC
18,TRBJ1-5,TRBV30,few,.,CAWSPRLGQGGSNQPQHF,TGTGCCTGGAGTCCTCGACTTGGGCAGGGAGGGAGCAATCAGCCCCAGCATTTT
17,TRBJ2-5,TRBV12-3/TRBV12-4,many,TRBD2,CASSFGLAGPLKETQYF,TGTGCCAGCAGTTTTGGACTAGCGGGGCCCTTAAAAGAGACCCAGTACTTC
16,TRBJ1-1,TRBV20-1,few,TRBD1,CSAPSRGPGGETEAFF,TGCAGTGCCCCTTCTCGGGGCCCAGGGGGCGAAACTGAAGCTTTCTTT
11,TRBJ2-3,TRBV10-3,.,.,CATKHTDTQYF,TGTGCCACCAAGCACACAGATACGCAGTATTTT
18,TRBJ2-4,TRBV6-2/TRBV6-3,many,.,CASSLSPHPDSAKNIQYF,TGTGCCAGCAGCCTATCGCCCCATCCAGATAGCGCCAAAAACATTCAGTACTTC
14,TRBJ2-3,TRBV6-1,many,.,CASSLNGMQDTQYF,TGCGCCAGCAGTCTTAACGGAATGCAAGATACGCAGTATTTT
16,TRBJ1-3,TRBV20-1,many,.,CSARDPGTFSGNTIYF,TGCAGTGCTAGAGATCCGGGCACGTTCTCTGGAAACACCATATATTTT
16,TRBJ1-2,TRBV6-1,many,TRBD1,CASSKQGQEGYYGYTF,TGTGCCAGCAGCAAACAAGGACAGGAAGGCTACTATGGCTACACCTTC
15,TRBJ2-5,TRBV7-2,.,.,CASSAFGTTGETQYF,TGTGCCAGCAGCGCGTTCGGGACGACTGGGGAGACCCAGTACTTC